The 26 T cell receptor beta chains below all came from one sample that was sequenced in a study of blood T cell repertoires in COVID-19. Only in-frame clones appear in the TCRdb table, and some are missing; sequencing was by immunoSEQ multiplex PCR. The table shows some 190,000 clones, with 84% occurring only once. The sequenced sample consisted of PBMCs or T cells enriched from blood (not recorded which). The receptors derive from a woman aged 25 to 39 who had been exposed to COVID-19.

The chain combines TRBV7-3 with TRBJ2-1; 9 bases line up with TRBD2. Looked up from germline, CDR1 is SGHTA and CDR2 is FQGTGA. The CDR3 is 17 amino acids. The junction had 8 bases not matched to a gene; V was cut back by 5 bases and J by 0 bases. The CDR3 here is CASSRTSGLSSYNEQFF. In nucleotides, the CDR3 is TGTGCCAGCAGCCGTACTAGCGGGCTAAGCTCCTACAATGAGCAGTTCTTC. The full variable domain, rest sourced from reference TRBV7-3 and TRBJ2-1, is GAGVSQTPSNKVTEKGKYVELRCDPISGHTALYWYRQSLGQGPEFLIYFQGTGAADDSGLPNDRFFAVRPEGSVSTLKIQRTERGDSAVYLCASSRTSGLSSYNEQFFGPGTRLTVL.

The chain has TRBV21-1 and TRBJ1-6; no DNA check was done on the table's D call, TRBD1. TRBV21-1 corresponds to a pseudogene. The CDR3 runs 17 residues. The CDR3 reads CASSKGLARDSSPPLHF. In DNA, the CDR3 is TGTGCCAGCAGCAAAGGTTTAGCCAGGGATAGTTCTCCGCCCCTCCACTTT.

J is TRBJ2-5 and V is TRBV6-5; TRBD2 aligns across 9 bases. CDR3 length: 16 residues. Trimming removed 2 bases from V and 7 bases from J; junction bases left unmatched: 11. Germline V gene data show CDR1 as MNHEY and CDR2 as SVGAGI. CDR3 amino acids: CASSYKGAGGLRTQYF. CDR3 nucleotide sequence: TGTGCCAGCAGTTACAAAGGAGCGGGGGGCTTAAGGACCCAGTACTTC.

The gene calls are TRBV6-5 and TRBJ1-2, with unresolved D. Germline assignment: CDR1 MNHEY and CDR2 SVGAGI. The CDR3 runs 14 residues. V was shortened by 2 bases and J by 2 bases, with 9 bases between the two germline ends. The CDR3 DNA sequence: TGTGCCAGCAGTTACAGTGAGAGGAACTATGGCTACACCTTC. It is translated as CASSYSERNYGYTF.

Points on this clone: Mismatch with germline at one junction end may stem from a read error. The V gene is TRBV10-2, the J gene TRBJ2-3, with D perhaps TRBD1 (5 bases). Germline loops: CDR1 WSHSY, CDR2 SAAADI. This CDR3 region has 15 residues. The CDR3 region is CAISAGITSTDTQYF. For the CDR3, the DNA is TGCGCCATCAGTGCAGGGATTACTAGCACAGATACGCAGTATTTT.

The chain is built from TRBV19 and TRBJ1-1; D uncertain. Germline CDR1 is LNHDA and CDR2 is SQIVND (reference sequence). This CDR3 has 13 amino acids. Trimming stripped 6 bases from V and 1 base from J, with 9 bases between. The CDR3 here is CASRRQWNTEAFF. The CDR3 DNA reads TGTGCCAGTAGGAGGCAGTGGAACACTGAAGCTTTCTTT. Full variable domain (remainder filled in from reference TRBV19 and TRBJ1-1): DGGITQSPKYLFRKEGQNVTLSCEQNLNHDAMYWYRQDPGQGLRLIYYSQIVNDFQKGDIAEGYSVSREKKESFPLTVTSAQKNPTAFYLCASRRQWNTEAFFGQGTRLTVV.

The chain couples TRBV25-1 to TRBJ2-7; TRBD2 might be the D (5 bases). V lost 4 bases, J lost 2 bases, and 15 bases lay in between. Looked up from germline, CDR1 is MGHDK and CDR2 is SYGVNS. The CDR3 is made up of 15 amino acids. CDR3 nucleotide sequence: TGTGCCAGCAGTGCCGGGGTCGGCATCCCCTACGAGCAGTACTTC. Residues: CASSAGVGIPYEQYF.

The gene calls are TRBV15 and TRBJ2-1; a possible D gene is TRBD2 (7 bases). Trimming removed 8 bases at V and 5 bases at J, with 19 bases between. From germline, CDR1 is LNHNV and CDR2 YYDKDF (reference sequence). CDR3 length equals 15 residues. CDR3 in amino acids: CATLYGGPWDNEQFF. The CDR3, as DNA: TGTGCCACCCTGTACGGGGGGCCGTGGGACAATGAGCAGTTCTTC. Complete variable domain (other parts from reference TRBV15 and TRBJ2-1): DAMVIQNPRYQVTQFGKPVTLSCSQTLNHNVMYWYQQKSSQAPKLLFHYYDKDFNNEADTPDNFQSRRPNTSFCFLDIRSPGLGDTAMYLCATLYGGPWDNEQFFGPGTRLTVL.

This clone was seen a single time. The CDR3 region has the DNA TGTGCCAGCAGCTTGGTCTGGCAGGGGACGGAGGGCTACACCTTC. Its translation: CASSLVWQGTEGYTF. The chain employs TRBV5-5 and TRBJ1-2, with D possibly TRBD1 on 6 matching bases. The CDR3 is 15 amino acids. CDR1 is SGHKS, CDR2 YYEKEE, per germline (reference sequence). V was trimmed by 0 bases and J by 8 bases, leaving 17 bases between them.

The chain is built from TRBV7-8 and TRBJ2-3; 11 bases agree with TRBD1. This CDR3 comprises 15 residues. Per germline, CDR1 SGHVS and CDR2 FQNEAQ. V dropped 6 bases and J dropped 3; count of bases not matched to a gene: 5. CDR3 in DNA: TGTGCCAGCAGAGCGGACAGGGGGCTGACAGATACGCAGTATTTT. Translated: CASRADRGLTDTQYF.

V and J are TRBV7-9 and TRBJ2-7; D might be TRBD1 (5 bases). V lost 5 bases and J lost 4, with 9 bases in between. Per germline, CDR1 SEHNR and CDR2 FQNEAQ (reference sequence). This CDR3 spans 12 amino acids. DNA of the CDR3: TGTGCCAGCAGCCGTACAGGTTACGAGCAGTACTTC. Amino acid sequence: CASSRTGYEQYF.

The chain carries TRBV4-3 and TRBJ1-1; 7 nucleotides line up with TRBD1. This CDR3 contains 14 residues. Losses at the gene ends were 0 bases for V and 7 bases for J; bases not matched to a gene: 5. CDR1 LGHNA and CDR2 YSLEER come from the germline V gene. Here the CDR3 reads CASSQDGGGVEAFF. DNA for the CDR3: TGCGCCAGCAGCCAAGATGGAGGGGGCGTTGAAGCTTTCTTT.

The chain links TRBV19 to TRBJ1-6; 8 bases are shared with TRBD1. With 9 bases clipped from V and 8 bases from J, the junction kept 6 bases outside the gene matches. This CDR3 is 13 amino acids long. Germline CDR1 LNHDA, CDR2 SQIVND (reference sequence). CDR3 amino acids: CASRGQDHSPLHF. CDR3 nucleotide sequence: TGTGCCAGCCGGGGACAGGATCATTCACCCCTCCACTTT.

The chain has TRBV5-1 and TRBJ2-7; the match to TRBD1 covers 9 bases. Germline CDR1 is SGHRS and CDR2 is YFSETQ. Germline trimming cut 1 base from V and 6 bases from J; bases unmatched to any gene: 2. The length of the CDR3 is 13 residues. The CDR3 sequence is CASSLTGGAEQYF. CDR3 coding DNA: TGCGCCAGCAGCTTGACAGGGGGCGCCGAGCAGTACTTC.

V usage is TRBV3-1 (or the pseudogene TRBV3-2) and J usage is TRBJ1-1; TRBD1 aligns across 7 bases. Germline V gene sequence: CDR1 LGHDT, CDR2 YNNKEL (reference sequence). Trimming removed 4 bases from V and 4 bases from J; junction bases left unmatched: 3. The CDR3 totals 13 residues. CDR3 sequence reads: CASSLSGGTEAFF. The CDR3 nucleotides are TGTGCCAGCAGCCTTTCAGGGGGCACTGAAGCTTTCTTT.

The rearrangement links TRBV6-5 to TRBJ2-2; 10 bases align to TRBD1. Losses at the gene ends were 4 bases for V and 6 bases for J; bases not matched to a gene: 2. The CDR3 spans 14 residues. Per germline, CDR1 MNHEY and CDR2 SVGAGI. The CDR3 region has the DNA TGTGCCAGCAGTTGGACAGGGGGATCCGGGGAGCTGTTTTTT. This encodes CASSWTGGSGELFF.

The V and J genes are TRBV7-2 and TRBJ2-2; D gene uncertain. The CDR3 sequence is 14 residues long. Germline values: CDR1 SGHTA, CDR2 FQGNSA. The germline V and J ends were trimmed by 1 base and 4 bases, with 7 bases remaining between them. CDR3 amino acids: CASSLVRGTGELFF. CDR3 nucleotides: TGTGCCAGCAGCTTAGTAAGAGGCACCGGGGAGCTGTTTTTT.

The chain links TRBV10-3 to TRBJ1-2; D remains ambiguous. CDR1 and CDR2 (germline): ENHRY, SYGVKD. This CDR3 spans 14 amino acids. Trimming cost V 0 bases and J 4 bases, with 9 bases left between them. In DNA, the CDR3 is TGTGCCATCAGTGAGTCGGCAGGCCCCTATGGCTACACCTTC. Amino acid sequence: CAISESAGPYGYTF.

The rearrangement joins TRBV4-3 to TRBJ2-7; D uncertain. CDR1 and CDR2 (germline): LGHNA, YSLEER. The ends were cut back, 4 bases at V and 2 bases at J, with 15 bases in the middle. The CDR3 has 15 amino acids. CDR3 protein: CASSPAYSLTYEQYF. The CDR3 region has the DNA TGCGCCAGCAGCCCGGCCTACAGCCTCACCTACGAGCAGTACTTC.

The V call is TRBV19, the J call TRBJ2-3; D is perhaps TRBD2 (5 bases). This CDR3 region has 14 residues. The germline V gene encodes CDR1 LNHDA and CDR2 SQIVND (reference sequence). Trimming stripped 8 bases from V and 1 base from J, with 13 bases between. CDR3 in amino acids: CASDEGGGTDTQYF. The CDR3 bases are TGTGCCAGTGACGAGGGTGGGGGCACAGATACGCAGTATTTT.

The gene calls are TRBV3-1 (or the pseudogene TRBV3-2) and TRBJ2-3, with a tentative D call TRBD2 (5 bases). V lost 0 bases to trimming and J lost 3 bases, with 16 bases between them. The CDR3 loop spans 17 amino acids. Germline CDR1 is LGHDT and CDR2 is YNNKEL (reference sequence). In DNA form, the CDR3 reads TGTGCCAGCAGCCAAGAGAGCGGCTTTTCTCCGACAGATACGCAGTATTTT. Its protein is CASSQESGFSPTDTQYF.

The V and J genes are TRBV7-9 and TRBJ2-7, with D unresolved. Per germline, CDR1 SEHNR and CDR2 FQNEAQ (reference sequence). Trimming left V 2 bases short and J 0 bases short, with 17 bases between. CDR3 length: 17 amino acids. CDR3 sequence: CASSLFPPERSSYEQYF. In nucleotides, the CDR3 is TGTGCCAGCAGCTTATTCCCCCCCGAGCGAAGCTCCTACGAGCAGTACTTC.

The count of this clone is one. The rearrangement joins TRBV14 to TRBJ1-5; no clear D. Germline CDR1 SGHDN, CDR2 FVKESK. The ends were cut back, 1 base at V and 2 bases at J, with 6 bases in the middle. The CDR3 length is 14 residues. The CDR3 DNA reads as TGTGCCAGCAGCCAAGGCGGAGGCAATCAGCCCCAGCATTTT. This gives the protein CASSQGGGNQPQHF.

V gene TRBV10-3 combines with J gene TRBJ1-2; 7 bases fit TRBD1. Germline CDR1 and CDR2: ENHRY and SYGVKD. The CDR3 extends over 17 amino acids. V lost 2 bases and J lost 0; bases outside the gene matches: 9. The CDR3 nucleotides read TGTGCCATCAGTGAGCATAGGGGGCTCGGCTCTAACTATGGCTACACCTTC. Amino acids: CAISEHRGLGSNYGYTF.

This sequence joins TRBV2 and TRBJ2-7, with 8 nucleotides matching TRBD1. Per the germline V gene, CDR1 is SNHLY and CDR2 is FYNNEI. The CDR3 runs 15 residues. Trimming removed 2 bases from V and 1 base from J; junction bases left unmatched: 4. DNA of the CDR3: TGTGCCAGCAGTGAATGGGACAGGCGATCCTACGAGCAGTACTTC. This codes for CASSEWDRRSYEQYF. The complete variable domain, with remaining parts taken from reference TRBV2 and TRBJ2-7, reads EPEVTQTPSHQVTQMGQEVILRCVPISNHLYFYWYRQILGQKVEFLVSFYNNEISEKSEIFDDQFSVERPDGSNFTLKIRSTKLEDSAMYFCASSEWDRRSYEQYFGPGTRLTVT.

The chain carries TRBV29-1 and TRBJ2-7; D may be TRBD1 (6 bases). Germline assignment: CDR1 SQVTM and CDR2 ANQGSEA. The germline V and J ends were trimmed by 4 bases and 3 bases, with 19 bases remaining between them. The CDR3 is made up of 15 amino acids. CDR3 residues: CSVGPFDRPVYEQYF. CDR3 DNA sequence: TGCAGCGTTGGCCCCTTTGACAGGCCGGTCTACGAGCAGTACTTC.